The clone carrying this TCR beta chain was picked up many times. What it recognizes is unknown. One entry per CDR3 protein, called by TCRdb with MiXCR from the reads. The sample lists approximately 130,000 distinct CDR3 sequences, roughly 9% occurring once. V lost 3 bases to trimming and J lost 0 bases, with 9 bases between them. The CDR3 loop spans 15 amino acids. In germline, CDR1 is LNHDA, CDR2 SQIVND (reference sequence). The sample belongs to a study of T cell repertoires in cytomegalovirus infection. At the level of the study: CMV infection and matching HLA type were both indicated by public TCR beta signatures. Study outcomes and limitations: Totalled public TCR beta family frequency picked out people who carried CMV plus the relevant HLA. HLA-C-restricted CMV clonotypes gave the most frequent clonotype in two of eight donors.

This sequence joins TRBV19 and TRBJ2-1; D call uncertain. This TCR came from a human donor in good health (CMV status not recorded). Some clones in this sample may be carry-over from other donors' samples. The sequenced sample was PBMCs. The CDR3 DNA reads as TGTGCCAGTAGTATGACCTTCCCCTCCTACAATGAGCAGTTCTTC. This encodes CASSMTFPSYNEQFF.